One and the same sample provided the 22 T cell receptor beta chains below, sequenced in a study of blood T cells in healthy people across ages. Next came a second PCR, run for roughly 6 to 11 cycles, which used a sample-barcoded 5' primer along with a J-beta primer mix. TCRdb ran MiXCR on the 5' RACE reads and lists one entry per CDR3 protein. The repertoire holds about 1,000,000 distinct CDR3 sequences, 40% to 55% seen once, with under 20% in the top ten. The specimen was blood. These TCRs come from a woman aged 55-75 years in good health.

The CDR3 protein is CASSYWGSGREQFF. The CDR3 DNA reads as TGTGCCAGCAGTTACTGGGGCAGCGGCCGTGAGCAGTTCTTC. V is TRBV6-5 and J is TRBJ2-1; D might be TRBD1 or TRBD2, each matching 5 bases. CDR1 MNHEY and CDR2 SVGAGI come from the germline V gene. The CDR3 is 14 residues long. V was cut by 1 base and J by 9 bases, with 13 bases left in between.

The V and J genes are TRBV29-1 and TRBJ1-2; no clear D gene. This CDR3 region has 14 residues. Trimming pared 0 bases from V and 1 base from J, leaving 9 bases between. Germline lookup yields CDR1 SQVTM and CDR2 ANQGSEA. The CDR3 DNA follows: TGCAGCGTTGAAGATCACGGGGTTAACTATGGCTACACCTTC. It translates to CSVEDHGVNYGYTF. The variable domain in full, with the rest retrieved from reference TRBV29-1 and TRBJ1-2, is SAVISQKPSRDICQRGTSLTIQCQVDSQVTMMFWYRQQPGQSLTLIATANQGSEATYESGFVIDKFPISRPNLTFSTLTVSNMSPEDSSIYLCSVEDHGVNYGYTFGSGTRLTVV.

This clonotype was found a few times. This chain links TRBV20-1 with TRBJ2-5, with a weak D call TRBD2 (5 bases). Near its end, the DNA agrees better with TRBJ2-7, so the J call may be wrong. The CDR3 runs to 14 residues. CDR1 DFQATT and CDR2 SNEGSKA come from the germline V gene (reference sequence). CDR3 amino acids: CSARDLGLAYEQYF. The CDR3 DNA reads TGCAGTGCTAGAGATCTTGGGCTAGCTTACGAGCAGTACTTC.

This CDR3 reads CASSQPREFGETQYF. DNA of the CDR3: TGTGCCAGCAGCCAACCGCGGGAGTTTGGGGAGACCCAGTACTTC. The chain combines TRBV7-9 with TRBJ2-7; TRBD2 matches at 7 bases. The DNA end is a closer match to TRBJ2-5, so the J assignment may be wrong. The V gene's germline CDR1 is SEHNR and CDR2 FQNEAQ (reference sequence). The CDR3 is made up of 15 amino acids.

This clonotype occurred a few times. The CDR3 sequence is CSAKPRWEHYNEQFF. DNA of the CDR3: TGCAGTGCTAAGCCGAGGTGGGAGCATTACAATGAGCAGTTCTTC. This chain links TRBV20-1 with TRBJ2-1; tentative D call: TRBD2 (5 bases). Germline V gene data show CDR1 as DFQATT and CDR2 as SNEGSKA (reference sequence). The CDR3 length is 15 residues. V dropped 4 bases and J dropped 4 bases, with 17 bases sitting between them.

V gene TRBV20-1 combines with J gene TRBJ2-3; 11 nucleotides align to TRBD2. Germline V CDR1 and CDR2: DFQATT, SNEGSKA (reference sequence). Trimming at V came to 0 bases and at J to 8 bases, leaving 13 bases not matched to a gene. This CDR3 spans 17 amino acids. The CDR3 DNA is TGCAGTGCTAGAGAATATGTAGCGGGAGGGGCAACGCGTACGCAGTATTTT. Translation gives CSAREYVAGGATRTQYF.

This chain connects TRBV20-1 to TRBJ2-3, with D perhaps matching TRBD1 or TRBD2 (6 bases each). The germline V and J ends were trimmed by 3 bases and 5 bases, with 12 bases remaining between them. The CDR3 is 13 residues long. CDR1 DFQATT and CDR2 SNEGSKA come from the germline V gene (reference sequence). In nucleotides, the CDR3 is TGCAGTGCTAGCTCGGGGGCAGAAGATACGCAGTATTTT. Translating gives CSASSGAEDTQYF.

This clonotype turned up a few times. This chain uses TRBV10-3 with TRBJ2-3; D is uncertain. V was clipped by 0 bases and J by 2 bases, with 15 bases between them. Germline values: CDR1 ENHRY, CDR2 SYGVKD. The CDR3 is 17 residues long. Written as DNA, the CDR3 is TGTGCCATCAGTGAGTCGATTGCCCCAAGCTTCACAGATACGCAGTATTTT. It yields the protein CAISESIAPSFTDTQYF.

In the case of this clonotype: One end of the junction fails to match germline, which may point to a read error. The chain joins TRBV6-5 to TRBJ2-5, with D possibly TRBD2 on 5 matching bases. Judging by the DNA end, TRBJ2-7 fits better; the J call may be wrong. From germline, CDR1 is MNHEY and CDR2 SVGAGI. This CDR3 spans 14 amino acids. CDR3 sequence: CAGSYSAGPYEQYF. CDR3 nucleotides: TGTGCCGGCAGTTATAGCGCTGGTCCCTACGAGCAGTACTTC.

In this sample, this clonotype turned up once. A read error is possible here, since a much larger clone lies one base away. The chain employs TRBV29-1 and TRBJ2-4; 7 nucleotides align to TRBD1. This CDR3 is built from 12 residues. The germline V gene encodes CDR1 SQVTM and CDR2 ANQGSEA. The CDR3 region is CGVWTGRNIQYF. In DNA form, the CDR3 reads TGCGGCGTCTGGACAGGCCGGAACATTCAGTACTTC.

The chain uses TRBV9 and TRBJ1-1; D may be TRBD1 (5 bases). This CDR3 region has 14 residues. Germline V CDR1 and CDR2: SGDLS, YYNGEE. Trimming stripped 5 bases from V and 1 base from J, with 12 bases between. CDR3 protein: CASRSQGKNTEAFF. CDR3 DNA sequence: TGTGCCAGCAGGTCCCAGGGCAAGAACACTGAAGCTTTCTTT.

The V and J genes are TRBV27 and TRBJ2-3, with D hard to call. V shed 8 bases and J shed 2 bases, with 11 bases lying between them. Germline values: CDR1 MNHEY, CDR2 SMNVEV (reference sequence). The length of the CDR3 is 13 residues. CDR3: CASRASLTDTQYF. The CDR3 coding sequence is TGTGCCAGCCGGGCCTCTCTCACAGATACGCAGTATTTT.

The chain links TRBV5-6 to TRBJ2-7, with D perhaps matching TRBD1 or TRBD2 (5 bases each). The CDR3 spans 12 residues. Germline V gene lookup returns CDR1 SGHDT and CDR2 YYEEEE. Trimming stripped 3 bases from V and 7 bases from J, with 11 bases between. CDR3 residues: CASSSGPAEQYF. The CDR3 bases are TGTGCCAGCAGCTCGGGGCCCGCGGAGCAGTACTTC.

The V call is TRBV4-2, the J call TRBJ2-4; D perhaps matches TRBD2 (7 bases). The CDR3 sequence is 13 residues long. Trimming pared 3 bases from V and 13 bases from J, leaving 16 bases between. From germline, CDR1 is LGHNA and CDR2 YNFKEQ. The CDR3 protein is CASSQGGASEQYF. CDR3 nucleotides: TGTGCCAGCAGCCAGGGGGGGGCAAGTGAGCAGTACTTC.

This rearrangement joins TRBV28 to TRBJ2-1; D gene unclear. CDR3 length: 16 amino acids. The V and J ends lost 3 bases and 0 bases respectively, with 12 bases between them. The germline CDR1 and CDR2 sequences are MDHEN and SYDVKM. This CDR3 reads CASSLEGFSSYNEQFF. The CDR3 nucleotides are TGTGCCAGCAGTTTGGAAGGTTTTAGCTCCTACAATGAGCAGTTCTTC.

This clonotype was seen more than once but under ten times. The CDR3 loop is CASSFTAWGAGANVLTF. Written as DNA, the CDR3 is TGTGCCAGCAGTTTTACTGCGTGGGGGGCTGGGGCCAACGTCCTGACTTTC. This chain joins TRBV28 and TRBJ2-6; a possible D gene is TRBD2 (6 bases). Germline assignment: CDR1 MDHEN and CDR2 SYDVKM. CDR3 length equals 17 residues. V was pared by 3 bases and J by 2 bases, with 14 bases between.

This clonotype was counted a few times. V is TRBV6-1 and J is TRBJ2-7; 8 bases are a match to TRBD1. CDR1 and CDR2 from the germline V gene are MNHNS and SASEGT. This CDR3 has 14 residues. J lost 3 bases, V lost 3 bases, and 4 bases had no gene match. The CDR3 region is CASSDGGQGYEQYF. For the CDR3, the DNA is TGTGCCAGCAGTGACGGCGGACAGGGCTACGAGCAGTACTTC.

Worth noting for this clonotype: It may be a read error: a sequence one base away is much more abundant. The chain uses TRBV15 and TRBJ2-5; no firm D call. The germline V gene encodes CDR1 LNHNV and CDR2 YYDKDF (reference sequence). CDR3 length equals 13 residues. Trimming removed 0 bases from V and 2 bases from J, with 4 bases in between. CDR3 DNA sequence: TGTGCCACCAGCAGAGAGGCGCAAGAGACCCAGTACTTC. Protein: CATSREAQETQYF.

The rearrangement uses TRBV4-1 and TRBJ2-5; no reliable D call. Trimming took off 1 base at V and 8 bases at J, with 14 bases between the two ends. Germline V gives CDR1 MGHRA, CDR2 YSYEKL. The CDR3 consists of 14 residues. The CDR3 DNA is TGCGCCAGCAGCCAAGGTTTCAGTTCGCTCACCCAGTACTTC. Protein: CASSQGFSSLTQYF.

The rearrangement joins TRBV7-9 to TRBJ2-1; D is possibly TRBD2 (5 bases). Germline V gene lookup returns CDR1 SEHNR and CDR2 FQNEAQ (reference sequence). The CDR3 covers 14 residues. V lost 5 bases to trimming and J lost 7 bases, with 15 bases between them. The CDR3 sequence is CASSPPGLINEQFF. In nucleotides, the CDR3 is TGTGCCAGCAGCCCACCCGGACTCATAAATGAGCAGTTCTTC.

The table lists this clonotype with a few counts. The chain uses TRBV5-1 and TRBJ2-1, with 10 bases fitting TRBD2. V dropped 1 base and J dropped 0; count of bases not matched to a gene: 10. The CDR3 runs to 19 residues. Germline CDR1 reads SGHRS; CDR2 reads YFSETQ. CDR3 region: CASSLQGLADLFSYNEQFF. The CDR3 DNA sequence: TGCGCCAGCAGCTTGCAAGGACTAGCGGATCTCTTCTCCTACAATGAGCAGTTCTTC. Variable domain in full (rest from reference TRBV5-1 and TRBJ2-1): KAGVTQTPRYLIKTRGQQVTLSCSPISGHRSVSWYQQTPGQGLQFLFEYFSETQRNKGNFPGRFSGRQFSNSRSEMNVSTLELGDSALYLCASSLQGLADLFSYNEQFFGPGTRLTVL.

This sequence joins TRBV29-1 and TRBJ2-5; D gene uncertain. This CDR3 region has 13 residues. Looked up from germline, CDR1 is SQVTM and CDR2 is ANQGSEA. Trimming removed 2 bases at V and 4 bases at J, with 11 bases between. This CDR3 reads CSVETTWGETQYF. CDR3 nucleotides: TGCAGCGTTGAAACCACTTGGGGAGAGACCCAGTACTTC.